This T cell receptor (beta chain) appears in the sequencing data of a study of T cells in narcolepsy. Trimming took 4 bases from V and 1 from J, leaving 7 bases between them. The CDR3 runs 13 residues. In germline, CDR1 is KGHSH, CDR2 LQKENI. Clones were read by immunoSEQ multiplex PCR, and TCRdb kept only the in-frame ones, dropping some. Of about 33,000 clones listed, roughly nine tenths are singletons. Sequences were obtained from CD45RA- memory CD4+ T cells from PBMCs. The J gene is TRBJ1-1, the V gene TRBV18, with D uncertain. The source is a human donor with narcolepsy. The CDR3 DNA reads TGTGCCAGCTCACTGAATAAGAACACTGAAGCTTTCTTT. Its translation is CASSLNKNTEAFF.